Listed below are T cell receptor beta chains from one sample, sequenced in a study of blood T cell repertoires in COVID-19. TCRdb keeps only in-frame clones here, not all; method: immunoSEQ multiplex PCR. The sample holds a few hundred thousand clones, around 87% seen once. The sample was peripheral blood. The source of these receptors is a man aged 55 to 69 with acute or convalescent COVID-19. CDR3s include the opening cysteine and the closing phenylalanine or tryptophan. The order of the fields is clone size, D gene, V gene, J gene, CDR3 DNA, CDR3 protein. A D gene is named only where the DNA matches it firmly. Clone size is given for some rows only: seen once, a few or many times, or a class if the clone is expanded.

>-|TRBD1|TRBV3-1/TRBV3-2|TRBJ1-1
TGTGCCAGCAGCCCCGTCGAGGGGGCCACTGAAGCTTTCTTT
CASSPVEGATEAFF
>-|-|TRBV2|TRBJ2-4
TGTGCCAGCAGCCATAGACAGCTAGCCAAAAACATTCAGTACTTC
CASSHRQLAKNIQYF
>few|-|TRBV19|TRBJ1-5
TGTGCCAGTACCCCGGGGGGTTTTCGACAGCCCCAGCATTTT
CASTPGGFRQPQHF
>-|TRBD2|TRBV6-6|TRBJ2-7
TGTGCCAGCAGTTACCTCAAGCGGGGACTCTACGAGCAGTACTTC
CASSYLKRGLYEQYF
>-|-|TRBV27|TRBJ1-5
TGTGCCAGCAGGACGGGGTATAGCAATCAGCCCCAGCATTTT
CASRTGYSNQPQHF
>-|TRBD2|TRBV5-6|TRBJ2-7
TGTGCCAGCAGCTTGGTCGGCGGGGGGTCTTCCTACGAGCAGTACTTC
CASSLVGGGSSYEQYF
>many|TRBD1|TRBV29-1|TRBJ2-4
TGCAGCGTAGTTGGACAGGCGACAGCCAAAAACATTCAGTACTTC
CSVVGQATAKNIQYF
>-|TRBD1|TRBV7-2|TRBJ2-5
TGTGCCAGCAGCCGGGGACAGCTCCAAGAGACCCAGTACTTC
CASSRGQLQETQYF
>-|-|TRBV6-5|TRBJ2-1
TGTGCCAGCAGTTCACTAGGGGGGGCTTCCTACAATGAGCAGTTCTTC
CASSSLGGASYNEQFF
>-|TRBD1|TRBV19|TRBJ1-5
TGTGCCAGTAGTCCGAATAACAGGGGAGGTCAGCCCCAGCATTTT
CASSPNNRGGQPQHF
>-|TRBD2|TRBV7-2|TRBJ2-5
TGTGCCAGCAGCTCCGGGACTAGCGGGGGGCGGCAAGAGACCCAGTACTTC
CASSSGTSGGRQETQYF
>-|-|TRBV10-3|TRBJ2-1
TGTGCCATCAGTGAGTCGATTGACCTGGGGAGGAGCTCCTACAATGAGCAGTTCTTC
CAISESIDLGRSSYNEQFF
>once|-|TRBV6-5|TRBJ1-1
TGTGCCAGCAGCCGCACAGGGATGAACACTGAAGCTTTCTTT
CASSRTGMNTEAFF
>-|-|TRBV5-1|TRBJ2-2
TGCGCCAGCAGCTTGGCCCCGGGGGATTTGAACACCGGGGAGCTGTTTTTT
CASSLAPGDLNTGELFF
>-|-|TRBV11-2|TRBJ1-2
TGTGCCAGCAGCTTGAACGGTAATGGCTACACCTTC
CASSLNGNGYTF
>-|TRBD2|TRBV5-1|TRBJ2-1
TGCGCCAGCAGCTTTTCTAGCGGGGGAGTTTGGGAGCAGTTCTTC
CASSFSSGGVWEQFF
>few|-|TRBV5-1|TRBJ2-1
TGCGCCAGCAGCTTGGTCAGGGCCCGGGGGAATGAGCAGTTCTTC
CASSLVRARGNEQFF
>-|TRBD2|TRBV11-3|TRBJ2-1
TGTGCCAGCAGCCCTCACGGGACTAGCGGGGGGGAGGGTGAGCAGTTCTTC
CASSPHGTSGGEGEQFF
>-|-|TRBV5-1|TRBJ2-5
TGCGCCAGCACGGAGACCCCGGGAAGGGAAAAGACCCAGTACTTC
CASTETPGREKTQYF
>-|TRBD2|TRBV5-4|TRBJ2-1
TGTGCCAGCAGCTTCGGGGGGGCCTCTTTGAATGAGCAGTTCTTC
CASSFGGASLNEQFF
>once|TRBD1|TRBV6-2/TRBV6-3|TRBJ2-2
TGTGCCAGCAGTTACAGGGGACAGGGGGCGAACACCGGGGAGCTGTTTTTT
CASSYRGQGANTGELFF
>-|TRBD1|TRBV6-5|TRBJ1-2
TGTGCCAGCAGTAGGCGACAGGGCGATAACTATGGCTACACCTTC
CASSRRQGDNYGYTF
>-|-|TRBV28|TRBJ2-4
TGTGCCAGCAGCAAACCCGGGAACATTCAGTACTTC
CASSKPGNIQYF
>-|-|TRBV19|TRBJ1-2
TGTGCCAGTAGCCAAGGGACAAGACCCAACTATGGCTACACCTTC
CASSQGTRPNYGYTF
>-|-|TRBV5-3|TRBJ2-7
TGTGCCAGAAGCTTGCCGGCAGTGGTCAGGGTAGGTTACGAGCAGTACTTC
CARSLPAVVRVGYEQYF
>-|-|TRBV7-9|TRBJ1-1
TGTGCCAGCAGCTTACCCCGGACAAAAACTGAAGCTTTCTTT
CASSLPRTKTEAFF
>-|-|TRBV14|TRBJ2-7
TGTGCCAGCAGCCCCCGGGACATCCTATACGAGCAGTACTTC
CASSPRDILYEQYF
>-|TRBD1|TRBV3-1/TRBV3-2|TRBJ1-1
TGTGCCAGCAGCCAAGATGAGGGGGCGTGGACTGAAGCTTTCTTT
CASSQDEGAWTEAFF
>-|-|TRBV6-4|TRBJ2-1
TGTGCCAGCAGCGCCGGTCCCTACAATGAGCAGTTCTTC
CASSAGPYNEQFF
>-|-|TRBV5-1|TRBJ1-1
TGCGCCAGCAGCTTGGGATGGAGTCTGAACACTGAAGCTTTCTTT
CASSLGWSLNTEAFF
>-|-|TRBV7-3|TRBJ2-1
TGTGCCAGCAGCCCCTCCGTTCAGGGGCGGGGGACCTTTTCCTACAATGAGCAGTTCTTC
CASSPSVQGRGTFSYNEQFF
>few|TRBD1|TRBV24-1|TRBJ2-7
TGTGCCATAAGGGGGCGCTACGAGCAGTACTTC
CAIRGRYEQYF
>-|-|TRBV19|TRBJ1-1
TGTGCCAGTAGCCCTCAGGGGATGAGGGACACTGAAGCTTTCTTT
CASSPQGMRDTEAFF
>-|TRBD1|TRBV18|TRBJ1-1
TGTGCCAGCTCACCAATGGAGGGGGCAACGCACACTGAAGCTTTCTTT
CASSPMEGATHTEAFF
>-|TRBD1|TRBV5-1|TRBJ2-7
TGCGCCAGCAGCTCCCGACAGGGGGCCTACGAGCAGTACTTC
CASSSRQGAYEQYF
>-|TRBD2|TRBV4-2|TRBJ2-5
TGTGCCAGCAGCCGAGGGAGGGAGGAGACCCAGTACTTC
CASSRGREETQYF
>-|-|TRBV14|TRBJ2-5
TGTGCCAGCAGCCAAGATCTTTCCGGGGGCCAGTACTTC
CASSQDLSGGQYF
>-|-|TRBV21-1|TRBJ2-2
TGTGCCAGCAGCAAGGCCCCTACAGGGGTCACCGGGGAGCTGTTTTTT
CASSKAPTGVTGELFF
>-|TRBD2|TRBV2|TRBJ2-3
TGTGCCAGCAGTGAAGGGTCCCCGCTAGCGGGATCCACAGATACGCAGTATTTT
CASSEGSPLAGSTDTQYF
>-|TRBD1|TRBV5-8|TRBJ1-2
TGTGCCAGCAGCTTGGAACAGGGGGCCCCTAACTATGGCTACACCTTC
CASSLEQGAPNYGYTF
>-|-|TRBV4-1|TRBJ2-5
TGCGCCAGCAGCCAAGATCGCGCGGGGGCCCAAGAGACCCAGTACTTC
CASSQDRAGAQETQYF
>-|-|TRBV19|TRBJ1-1
TGTGCCAGTGATTCCCCGGGGTGGCGGAACACTGAAGCTTTCTTT
CASDSPGWRNTEAFF
>-|-|TRBV2|TRBJ2-5
TGTGCCAGCAGTGAATCGGGGTTCGGGACCCAGTACTTC
CASSESGFGTQYF
>-|-|TRBV7-8|TRBJ2-5
TGTGCCAGCAGCTTAGCGCGAGCCCGGGAGACCCAGTACTTC
CASSLARARETQYF
>-|-|TRBV7-6|TRBJ1-1
TGTGCCAGCAGCTTAGGAGGGACACCGAACACTGAAGCTTTCTTT
CASSLGGTPNTEAFF
>-|-|TRBV29-1|TRBJ2-1
TGCAGCTCAGAGGGAGGGGGATCCTACAATGAGCAGTTCTTC
CSSEGGGSYNEQFF
>once|TRBD1|TRBV4-1|TRBJ1-5
TGCGCCAGCAGCCAATTCCAAACAGGGGCGGGCAATCAGCCCCAGCATTTT
CASSQFQTGAGNQPQHF
>-|TRBD1|TRBV6-2/TRBV6-3|TRBJ2-7
TGTGCCAGCAGTCAACAAAGGGGGCGGTACGAGCAGTACTTC
CASSQQRGRYEQYF
>-|-|TRBV19|TRBJ1-5
TGTGCCAGTAGTATCCTAAGGCAGGTACAACAGCCCCAGCATTTT
CASSILRQVQQPQHF
>-|TRBD2|TRBV5-1|TRBJ2-3
TGCGCCAGCAGCTTAGCGGGGGCGAGCACAGATACGCAGTATTTT
CASSLAGASTDTQYF